Listed here is a single T cell receptor beta chain. Its cognate antigen has yet to be identified. No much larger clone is present one base from it, and per-base qualities are unavailable. The data are from a study of blood T cell repertoires in COVID-19 (dated by TCRdb to 2020 to 2022). Study-level background: Samples from collaborators originated in the United States, Italy and Spain and spanned both the acute and convalescent phases of COVID-19. Where HLA class I and class II types were available, the types were taken from metadata supplied by the sample provider, not from assay-based typing. Samples came from the ongoing ImmuneRACE study (first 160 participants) plus 1,254 subjects from 6 global collaborators. A freely available public database, intended as a resource for researchers studying the immune response to SARS-CoV-2, is where the repertoires were released. Nearly every sample came with metadata listing a de-identified subject ID, COVID-19 status, age in years and sex. The dataset comprised deeply sampled blood TCRbeta repertoires from subjects exposed to, actively infected with, or recovered from COVID-19. The prospective study material was composed of cDNA or gDNA derived from T cells, B-cell-depleted T cells, or PBMCs. The investigation overall reported the following: Clinical and demographic metadata were provided uncurated, with the amount varying by source and participant.

The immunoSEQ Assay, a bias-controlled multiplex PCR, was used to amplify TCRbeta CDR3 regions from genomic DNA. Per the original workflow: The number of nucleated cells in each sample was estimated by amplification of reference gene primers within the assay. To quantify the absolute abundance of each unique TCRbeta CDR3 rearrangement, sequence reads were collapsed and filtered. For each sample, productive Simpson clonality was calculated by taking the square root of Simpson's diversity index across productive rearrangements. The immuneACCESS repertoire file appears here via TCRdb, limited to in-frame rearrangements. These files lack a portion of the clones; in checked studies, under half of the deficit traces to unresolved V genes, and the cause of the others is not known. V, J and clone size were drawn from that table, and D and trimming were deduced from the DNA. The sample contains 280,000 or so clones, roughly 85% of them found a single time. About 2% of the sample is in the top ten clones.

CDR1 and CDR2, per the germline V gene, are SGDLS and YYNGEE. V is trimmed back by 0 bases and J by 3 bases, and the junction contains 19 bases that no gene match accounts for. Its CDR3 holds 22 amino acids, cysteine through phenylalanine. The DNA shown is the 66-base CDR3, in frame from base 1. In the prospective study, participants were 18 to 89 years old, resided in approximately 25 geographic areas of the United States, and were enrolled through a virtual design. Cohort assignment in the prospective study relied on participant-reported clinical history from a screening survey and a study questionnaire. ImmuneRACE Cohort 3 recovered participants were defined by two consecutive negative NP/OP PCR tests, healthcare professional clearance, or symptom resolution. In the prospective study, mobile phlebotomists collected whole blood, serum and a nasopharyngeal or oropharyngeal swab from each participant. Participants in the prospective study had the option to provide additional blood draws and questionnaires over an approximately 2-month period. Before DNA extraction, blood samples from the prospective study were shipped at room temperature or frozen.

The TCR sequence derives from a young man who had recovered from COVID-19. The receptor chain draws on TRBV9 and TRBJ2-1; TRBD2 fits 12 bases in the junction. Sequenced: PBMCs or T cells enriched from blood (not recorded which). This receptor has the CDR3 CASSVEASGGEVLPMGYNEQFF. The nucleotide sequence reads as follows: TGTGCCAGCAGCGTAGAGGCTAGCGGGGGGGAAGTCCTTCCGATGGGCTACAATGAGCAGTTCTTC.